The 17 T cell receptor beta chains given below trace back to one sample, sequenced in a study of vaccination and CD4 T cells after COVID-19. The treatment denotes: 10-day PBMC culture with coronavirus spike peptide pools or control peptides (ViraFEST assay). Their recognized antigens are unknown. An Oncomine TCR Beta short-read assay was used to sequence the DNA from cultured CD4+ T cells. One entry per CDR3 protein, called by TCRdb with MiXCR from the PCR reads. Of some 10,000 distinct CDR3 sequences listed, roughly 55% were seen once; the top ten hold about a fifth. The source material was CD4+ T cells from blood, cultured in vitro. All receptors derive from a human donor who had recovered from COVID-19.

V gene TRBV6-2 or TRBV6-3 combines with J gene TRBJ1-5; D is undetermined. The V end lost 1 base, the J end lost 5 bases, and 6 bases lay between the germline ends. Germline V lookup: CDR1 MNHEY, CDR2 SVGEGT. The CDR3 spans 13 residues. For the CDR3, the DNA is TGTGCCAGCAGTTACTTTGGTGATCAGCCCCAGCATTTT. Encoded protein: CASSYFGDQPQHF.

This chain's CDR3 is CASSQSGPGPDTQYF. In DNA form, the CDR3 reads TGCGCCAGCAGCCAATCGGGCCCGGGGCCAGATACGCAGTATTTT. This chain connects TRBV4-1 to TRBJ2-3; D may be TRBD1 or TRBD2 (5 bases each). The length of the CDR3 is 15 residues. From germline, CDR1 is MGHRA and CDR2 YSYEKL. The V gene lost 2 bases and the J gene lost 4 bases, with 13 bases spanning the gap.

The chain employs TRBV20-1 and TRBJ2-5; 13 bases are a match to TRBD2. Germline values: CDR1 DFQATT, CDR2 SNEGSKA (reference sequence). The CDR3 loop spans 12 amino acids. With V trimmed by 6 bases and J by 7 bases, 2 bases remained unmatched. The CDR3 region has the DNA TGCAGTGCCCGACTAGCGGGGGGGACCCAGTACTTC. It yields the protein CSARLAGGTQYF.

This chain connects TRBV11-3 to TRBJ2-5, with 7 bases fitting TRBD2. The germline gives CDR1 SGHNT, CDR2 YENEEA. This CDR3 is 14 amino acids long. After removal of 5 bases from V and 5 bases from J, the junction contained 8 bases not matched to a gene. CDR3 loop: CASSPVGRDETQYF. CDR3 coding DNA: TGTGCCAGCAGCCCGGTTGGGAGGGACGAGACCCAGTACTTC.

This chain connects TRBV20-1 to TRBJ2-7; D perhaps matches TRBD2 (6 bases). Per the germline V gene, CDR1 is DFQATT and CDR2 is SNEGSKA (reference sequence). V lost 1 base and J 1 base, leaving 14 bases between the germline ends. The length of the CDR3 is 15 residues. The DNA of the CDR3 is TGCAGTGCTAGAGTGGGACTGCTCCCGTCCTACGAGCAGTACTTC. It codes for CSARVGLLPSYEQYF.

This sequence joins TRBV11-2 and TRBJ1-6; tentative D call: TRBD1 (6 bases). CDR3 size: 14 residues. The V gene lost 1 base and the J gene lost 10 bases, with 11 bases spanning the gap. CDR1 and CDR2 (germline): SGHAT, FQNNGV. CDR3 DNA: TGTGCCAGCAGCTTAGGAGGGGGTAGATCACCCCTCCACTTT. It specifies CASSLGGGRSPLHF.

This clonotype has a handful of counts. V usage is TRBV14 and J usage is TRBJ2-1, with D unclear. The CDR3 runs 13 residues. Germline V gene sequence: CDR1 SGHDN, CDR2 FVKESK. Trimming shortened V by 1 base and J by 8 bases, and 9 bases separated the two germline ends. CDR3 in amino acids: CASSQVTTHEQFF. For the CDR3, the DNA is TGTGCCAGCAGCCAAGTAACGACCCATGAGCAGTTCTTC.

This chain joins TRBV11-3 and TRBJ1-1; tentatively, D is TRBD1 (5 bases). CDR1 SGHNT and CDR2 YENEEA come from the germline V gene. CDR3 length: 17 residues. The germline V and J ends were trimmed by 0 bases and 4 bases, with 18 bases remaining between them. The CDR3 region is CASSLEGRDGLGTEAFF. As DNA, the CDR3 is TGTGCCAGCAGCTTAGAGGGCAGGGATGGATTGGGCACTGAAGCTTTCTTT.

The chain recombines TRBV25-1 with TRBJ2-7; the match to TRBD1 covers 8 bases. Germline V CDR1 and CDR2: MGHDK, SYGVNS. Losses at the gene ends were 4 bases for V and 2 bases for J; bases not matched to a gene: 7. The CDR3 consists of 15 residues. CDR3 amino acids: CASSADDRGTYEQYF. The CDR3 coding sequence is TGTGCCAGCAGTGCGGACGACAGGGGTACCTACGAGCAGTACTTC.

V is TRBV12-3 or TRBV12-4 and J is TRBJ2-1; 15 bases agree with TRBD2. V lost 6 bases and J lost 7; bases outside the gene matches: 7. The CDR3 is 16 amino acids. The CDR3 nucleotides are TGTGCCAGCAGCCCGGGACTAGCGGGGGGCGGGAATGAGCAGTTCTTC. Translated, it gives CASSPGLAGGGNEQFF.

The J gene is TRBJ1-1, the V gene TRBV20-1, with D maybe TRBD1 (5 bases). The germline V gene has CDR1 DFQATT and CDR2 SNEGSKA (reference sequence). The CDR3 has 14 residues. V lost 6 bases and J 5 bases, leaving 19 bases between the germline ends. Here the CDR3 DNA reads TGCAGTGCGGCGGATGGGACTGATGTGACTGAAGCTTTCTTT. Its protein product is CSAADGTDVTEAFF.

V is TRBV5-8 and J is TRBJ2-3; D is perhaps TRBD2 (7 bases). This CDR3 spans 16 amino acids. Trimming removed 0 bases from V and 2 bases from J, with 13 bases in between. The germline V gene encodes CDR1 SGHTS and CDR2 YDEGEE. CDR3 DNA: TGTGCCAGCAGCTTGGACCTGCGGGGGCCCACAGATACGCAGTATTTT. This gives the protein CASSLDLRGPTDTQYF.

V and J are TRBV7-9 and TRBJ2-4; D gene ambiguous. The ends were cut back, 5 bases at V and 0 bases at J, with 8 bases in the middle. CDR1 is SEHNR, CDR2 FQNEAQ, per germline (reference sequence). The CDR3 is 14 amino acids. This CDR3 is CASSIDIAKNIQYF. The CDR3 DNA reads as TGTGCCAGCAGCATAGATATAGCCAAAAACATTCAGTACTTC.

This clonotype was seen more than once but under ten times. The V and J genes are TRBV27 and TRBJ1-1, with D perhaps matching TRBD1 (5 bases). V shed 2 bases and J shed 2 bases, with 27 bases lying between them. Looked up from germline, CDR1 is MNHEY and CDR2 is SMNVEV (reference sequence). CDR3 size: 20 residues. The DNA for the CDR3 is TGTGCCAGCAGTTTAATTCGGCTGCTTGGCAGTGGGGCGGCAAACACTGAAGCTTTCTTT. Translated, it gives CASSLIRLLGSGAANTEAFF.

The V call is TRBV10-1, the J call TRBJ2-5; a weak D match, TRBD2 (6 bases). The CDR3 is made up of 15 amino acids. With 8 bases removed from V and 1 base from J, the gap between germline ends came to 17 bases. Germline-derived CDR1 and CDR2 are WNHNN and SYGVQD (reference sequence). The CDR3 is CASLAAGRGQETQYF. The CDR3 DNA is TGCGCCAGCTTGGCGGCGGGGAGAGGCCAAGAGACCCAGTACTTC.

This clonotype came up once. The chain is built from TRBV6-2 or TRBV6-3 and TRBJ1-5, with 8 positions matching TRBD1. This CDR3 has 17 residues. From germline, CDR1 is MNHEY and CDR2 SVGEGT. V shed 0 bases, J shed 7 bases, and the junction held 11 bases outside the gene matches. The CDR3 DNA follows: TGTGCCAGCAGTTACTCGATGAAGTACAGGGGGGGCCAGCCCCAGCATTTT. This translates into CASSYSMKYRGGQPQHF.

The J gene is TRBJ2-3, the V gene TRBV12-3 or TRBV12-4; no clear D gene. Trimming shortened V by 2 bases and J by 1 base, and 13 bases separated the two germline ends. The CDR3 has 16 residues. The CDR3 nucleotides are TGTGCCAGCAGTTTAACGGCAGATATACGCACAGATACGCAGTATTTT. Its protein product is CASSLTADIRTDTQYF.